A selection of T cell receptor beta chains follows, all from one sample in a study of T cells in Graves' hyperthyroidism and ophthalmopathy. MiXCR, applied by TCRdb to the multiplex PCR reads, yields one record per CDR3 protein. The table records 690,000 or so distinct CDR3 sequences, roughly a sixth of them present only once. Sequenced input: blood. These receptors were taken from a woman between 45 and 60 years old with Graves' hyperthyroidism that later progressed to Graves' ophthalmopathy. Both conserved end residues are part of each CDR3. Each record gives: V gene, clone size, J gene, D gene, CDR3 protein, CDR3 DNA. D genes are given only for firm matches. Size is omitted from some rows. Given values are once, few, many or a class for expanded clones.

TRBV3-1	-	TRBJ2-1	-	CASSQEMTVYNEQFF	TGTGCCAGCAGCCAAGAAATGACAGTCTACAATGAGCAGTTCTTC
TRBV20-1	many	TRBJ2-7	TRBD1	CSASLGQGAWEQYF	TGCAGTGCTAGTCTCGGACAGGGGGCGTGGGAGCAGTACTTC
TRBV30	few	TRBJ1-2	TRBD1	CAWSERRDRVHGYTF	TGTGCCTGGAGTGAGCGCCGGGACAGGGTCCATGGCTACACCTTC
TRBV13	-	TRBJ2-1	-	CASSFPRGSSYNEQFF	TGTGCCAGCAGCTTCCCACGGGGGAGCTCCTACAATGAGCAGTTCTTC
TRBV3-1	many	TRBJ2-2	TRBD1	CASSQVGQSTGELFF	TGTGCCAGCAGCCAAGTGGGACAGAGCACCGGGGAGCTGTTTTTT
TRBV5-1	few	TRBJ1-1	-	CASSPFYASVEAFF	TGCGCCAGCAGCCCCTTCTACGCCAGCGTCGAAGCTTTCTTT
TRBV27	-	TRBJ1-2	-	CASSKTPGSFYGYTF	TGTGCCAGCAGTAAAACCCCAGGTTCCTTCTATGGCTACACCTTC
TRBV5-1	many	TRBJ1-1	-	CASSLPGVNEAFF	TGCGCCAGCAGCTTGCCGGGGGTTAATGAAGCTTTCTTT
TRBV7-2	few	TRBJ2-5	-	CASSLRSGSAETQYF	TGTGCCAGCAGCTTAAGGTCTGGGTCCGCGGAGACCCAGTACTTC
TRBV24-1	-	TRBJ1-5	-	CATSDPLDSSDQPQHF	TGTGCCACCAGTGACCCACTTGACAGTAGCGATCAGCCCCAACATTTT